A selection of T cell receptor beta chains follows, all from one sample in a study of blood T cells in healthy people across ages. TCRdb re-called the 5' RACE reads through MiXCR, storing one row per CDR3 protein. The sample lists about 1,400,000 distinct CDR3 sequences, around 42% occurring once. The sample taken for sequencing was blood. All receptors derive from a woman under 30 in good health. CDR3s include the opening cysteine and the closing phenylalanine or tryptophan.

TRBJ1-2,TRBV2,CASSERPSGYGYTF
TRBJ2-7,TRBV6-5,CASSYKASATGYEQYF
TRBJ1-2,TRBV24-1,CATPGQGGYGYTF
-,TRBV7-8,CASSSSGTSGTYEQYF
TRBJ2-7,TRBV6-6,CASRLGRDSRHEQYF
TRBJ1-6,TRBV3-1,CASSQDGFRGPYNSPLHF
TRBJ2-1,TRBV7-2,CASSPSGGMNEQFF
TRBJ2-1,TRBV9,CASTRTGDTFSEQFF
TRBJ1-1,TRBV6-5,CASSYSMANTEAFF
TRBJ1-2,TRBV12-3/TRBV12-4,CASSAGASVGGYTF
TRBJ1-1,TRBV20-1,CSAWTGTANTEAFF
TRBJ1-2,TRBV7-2,CASSPAGGGRSNYGYTF
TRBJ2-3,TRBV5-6,CASSLVASGSLMTQYF
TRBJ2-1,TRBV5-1,CASSLPSSGGANEQFF
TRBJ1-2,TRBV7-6,CASSVSTGPFYGYTF